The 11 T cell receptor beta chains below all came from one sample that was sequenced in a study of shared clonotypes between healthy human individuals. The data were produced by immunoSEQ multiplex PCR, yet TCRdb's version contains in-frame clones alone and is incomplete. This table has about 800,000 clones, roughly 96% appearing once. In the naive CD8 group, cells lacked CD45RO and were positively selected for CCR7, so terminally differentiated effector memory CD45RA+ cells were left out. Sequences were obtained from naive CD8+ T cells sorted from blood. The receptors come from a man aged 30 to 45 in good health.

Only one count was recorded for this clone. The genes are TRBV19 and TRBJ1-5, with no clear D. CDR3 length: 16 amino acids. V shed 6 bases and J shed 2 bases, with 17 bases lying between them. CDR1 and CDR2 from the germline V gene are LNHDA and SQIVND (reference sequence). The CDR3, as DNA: TGTGCCAGTAGCACCTCTTTTCTTAGGGGCAATCAGCCCCAGCATTTT. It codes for CASSTSFLRGNQPQHF.

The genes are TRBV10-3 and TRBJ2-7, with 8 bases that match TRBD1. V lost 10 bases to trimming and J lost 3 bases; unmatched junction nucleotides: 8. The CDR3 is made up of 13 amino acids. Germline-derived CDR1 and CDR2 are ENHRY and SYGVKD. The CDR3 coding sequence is TGTGCCACCCAGGCGGGACAGGACTACGAGCAGTACTTC. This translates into CATQAGQDYEQYF.

CDR3 sequence reads: CASSLIPGSHEQYF. The CDR3 DNA reads as TGTGCCAGCAGTTTAATCCCAGGGTCCCACGAGCAGTACTTC. The V and J genes are TRBV28 and TRBJ2-7; tentative D call: TRBD1 (5 bases). The CDR3 is 14 amino acids. Germline loops: CDR1 MDHEN, CDR2 SYDVKM. Trimming left V 2 bases short and J 5 bases short, with 13 bases between.

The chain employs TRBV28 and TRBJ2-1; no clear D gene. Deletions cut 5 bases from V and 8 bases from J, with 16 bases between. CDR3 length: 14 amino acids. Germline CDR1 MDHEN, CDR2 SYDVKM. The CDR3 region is CASSRIIPLDEQFF. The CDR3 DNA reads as TGTGCCAGCAGTCGCATTATACCCCTAGATGAGCAGTTCTTC.

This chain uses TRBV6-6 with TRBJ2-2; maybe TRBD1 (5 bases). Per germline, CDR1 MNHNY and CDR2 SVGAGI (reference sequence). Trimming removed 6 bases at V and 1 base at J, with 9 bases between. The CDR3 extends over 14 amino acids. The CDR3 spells CASSPGQNTGELFF. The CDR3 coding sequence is TGTGCCAGCAGCCCTGGACAGAACACCGGGGAGCTGTTTTTT.

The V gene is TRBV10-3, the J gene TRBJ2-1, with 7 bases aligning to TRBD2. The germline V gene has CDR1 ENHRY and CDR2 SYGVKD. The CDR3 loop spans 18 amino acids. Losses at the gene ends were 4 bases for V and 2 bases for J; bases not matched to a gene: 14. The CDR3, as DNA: TGTGCCATCAGTGCGCCCGGAGGAGTAGCGGGTACCTACAATGAGCAGTTCTTC. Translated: CAISAPGGVAGTYNEQFF.

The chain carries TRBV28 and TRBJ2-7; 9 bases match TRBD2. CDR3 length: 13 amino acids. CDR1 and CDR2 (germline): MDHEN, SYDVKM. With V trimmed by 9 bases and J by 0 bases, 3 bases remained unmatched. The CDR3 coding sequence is TGTGCCAGTAGCGGGAGCCGCTCCTACGAGCAGTACTTC. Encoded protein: CASSGSRSYEQYF.

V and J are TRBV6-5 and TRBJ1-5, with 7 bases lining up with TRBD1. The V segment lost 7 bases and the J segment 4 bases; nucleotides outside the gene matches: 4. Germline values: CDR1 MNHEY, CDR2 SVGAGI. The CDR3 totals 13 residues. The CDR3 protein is CASNRGWNQPQHF. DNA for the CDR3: TGTGCCAGCAACAGGGGCTGGAATCAGCCCCAGCATTTT.

The CDR3 loop reads CASSLVAGGRETQYF. The DNA of the CDR3 is TGTGCCAGCAGCTTGGTCGCGGGAGGCAGAGAGACCCAGTACTTC. The rearrangement links TRBV5-4 to TRBJ2-5; 8 nucleotides line up with TRBD2. Germline CDR1 and CDR2: SGHNT and YYREEE (reference sequence). The V segment lost 0 bases and the J segment 4 bases; nucleotides outside the gene matches: 5. The CDR3 covers 15 residues.

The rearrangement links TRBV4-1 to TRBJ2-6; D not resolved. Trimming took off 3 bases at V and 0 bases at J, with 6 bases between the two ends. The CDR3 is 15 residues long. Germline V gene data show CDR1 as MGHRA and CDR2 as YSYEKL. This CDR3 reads CASSQLVSGANVLTF. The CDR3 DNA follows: TGCGCCAGCAGCCAGTTGGTCTCTGGGGCCAACGTCCTGACTTTC.

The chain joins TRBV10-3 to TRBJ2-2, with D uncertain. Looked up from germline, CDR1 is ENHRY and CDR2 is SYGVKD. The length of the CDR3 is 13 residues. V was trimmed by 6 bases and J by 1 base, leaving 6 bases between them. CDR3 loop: CAISPENTGELFF. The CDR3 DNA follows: TGTGCCATCAGCCCTGAGAACACCGGGGAGCTGTTTTTT.